This T cell receptor beta chain came from a study of blood T cell repertoires in COVID-19. From germline, CDR1 is GTSNPN and CDR2 SVGIG (reference sequence). The V gene lost 0 bases and the J gene lost 6 bases, with 18 bases spanning the gap. This CDR3 spans 15 amino acids. Libraries were prepared by immunoSEQ multiplex PCR; TCRdb keeps only in-frame clonotypes and omits some of them. The profile covers 150,000 to 250,000 clones, with about 80% appearing a single time and approximately 7.2% taken by the ten largest. The chain employs TRBV30 and TRBJ2-7; D not certain. The sequence came from a human donor with acute or convalescent COVID-19. The donor label of this sample is uncertain. The specimen sequenced was peripheral blood. CDR3 DNA: TGTGCCTGGAGTGTACAAGCGAGCCGCCTCACCGAGCAGTACTTC. Translated, it gives CAWSVQASRLTEQYF.